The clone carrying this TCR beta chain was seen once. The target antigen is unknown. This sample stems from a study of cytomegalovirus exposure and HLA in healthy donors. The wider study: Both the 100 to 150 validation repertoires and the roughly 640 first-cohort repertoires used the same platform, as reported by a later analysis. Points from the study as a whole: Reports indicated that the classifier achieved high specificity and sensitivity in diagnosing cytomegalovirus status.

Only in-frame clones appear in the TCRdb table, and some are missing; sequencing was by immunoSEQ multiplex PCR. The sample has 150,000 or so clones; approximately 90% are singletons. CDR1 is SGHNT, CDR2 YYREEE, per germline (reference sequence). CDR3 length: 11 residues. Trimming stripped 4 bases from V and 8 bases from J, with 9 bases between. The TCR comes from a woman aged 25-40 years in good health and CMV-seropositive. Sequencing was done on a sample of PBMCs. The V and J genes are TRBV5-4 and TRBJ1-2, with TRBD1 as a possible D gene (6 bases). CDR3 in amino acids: CASSRDRGYTF. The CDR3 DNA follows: TGTGCCAGCAGCCGTGACAGGGGCTACACCTTC.